The 2 T cell receptor beta chains given below trace back to one sample, sequenced in a study of T cells in Graves' hyperthyroidism and ophthalmopathy. Amplified TCR beta CDR3 regions derived from RNA transcripts. First-round RT-PCR targeting the TCR CDR3 was performed with the HTBI primer set. MiXCR, run by TCRdb on the multiplex PCR reads, gives a single entry per CDR3 protein. Found here are roughly 560,000 distinct CDR3 sequences, roughly 15% of them singletons; the top ten hold 3.5% to 4.5%. The specimen was blood. These receptors originate from a woman between 40 and 55 years old with Graves' ophthalmopathy.

The rearrangement uses TRBV30 and TRBJ2-7, with D perhaps TRBD2 (5 bases). Per germline, CDR1 GTSNPN and CDR2 SVGIG (reference sequence). This CDR3 has 13 residues. Trimming removed 3 bases at V and 4 bases at J, with 13 bases between. CDR3 residues: CAWRRASEYEQYF. DNA of the CDR3: TGTGCCTGGAGGAGGGCCTCCGAATACGAGCAGTACTTC.

This clonotype showed up many times. V and J are TRBV7-9 and TRBJ1-5; D perhaps matches TRBD1 (6 bases). The CDR3 is 15 amino acids. Germline V gives CDR1 SEHNR, CDR2 FQNEAQ (reference sequence). Trimming removed 8 bases at V and 1 base at J, with 15 bases between. CDR3 coding DNA: TGTGCCAGCGATTCGGGGGCAGGCAGCAATCAGCCCCAGCATTTT. Protein: CASDSGAGSNQPQHF.